One sample yielded the 20 T cell receptor beta chains listed below, sequenced in a study of graft-versus-host responses after intestinal transplantation. No cognate antigen is known for these TCRs. TCRdb keeps only in-frame clones here, not all; method: immunoSEQ multiplex PCR. The sample holds about 120,000 clones; 90% to 95% are singletons and the top ten take around 0.12%. This specimen was unstimulated CD4+ T cells sorted from spleen or lymph node cells, taken before intestinal transplant. The receptor set was obtained from a human donor who received an intestinal transplant.

The chain is built from TRBV9 and TRBJ1-2, with 7 bases that match TRBD1. The J segment lost 10 bases and the V segment lost 3 bases, leaving 3 bases of the junction unmatched. CDR1 is SGDLS, CDR2 YYNGEE, per germline. This CDR3 region has 11 residues. The CDR3 sequence is CASSAQGVYTF. The CDR3 coding sequence is TGTGCCAGCAGCGCTCAGGGGGTCTACACCTTC.

This chain connects TRBV9 to TRBJ1-2, with TRBD1 identical over 8 bases. CDR3 length equals 15 residues. V gave up 4 bases and J gave up 4 bases; unmatched junction bases: 9. Per germline, CDR1 SGDLS and CDR2 YYNGEE. CDR3 region: CASSIEAGGGYGYTF. CDR3 sequence (DNA): TGTGCCAGCAGCATCGAGGCAGGGGGCGGCTATGGCTACACCTTC.

This clone was counted a single time. The chain uses TRBV5-1 and TRBJ2-5, with TRBD2 matching over 8 bases. This CDR3 has 13 residues. Unmatched junction bases numbered 3, after V lost 3 bases and J lost 5 bases. The germline V gene encodes CDR1 SGHRS and CDR2 YFSETQ. The CDR3 reads CASSSGLEETQYF. CDR3 bases: TGCGCCAGCAGCTCGGGACTAGAGGAGACCCAGTACTTC.

As for this clone: The junction departs from germline at one end; a sequencing error may be responsible. This sequence joins TRBV2 and TRBJ2-7; D is unresolved. CDR1 and CDR2 from the germline V gene are SNHLY and FYNNEI. The CDR3 covers 11 residues. The CDR3 sequence: CAGSYSYEQYF. The CDR3, as DNA: TGTGCCGGCAGTTATTCCTACGAGCAGTACTTC.

J is TRBJ1-2 and V is TRBV18; TRBD1 might be the D (5 bases). The CDR3 is 13 amino acids. V shed 3 bases and J shed 3 bases, with 8 bases lying between them. Germline CDR1 reads KGHSH; CDR2 reads LQKENI. The CDR3 sequence is CASSPQGDYGYTF. CDR3 nucleotide sequence: TGTGCCAGCTCACCTCAGGGAGACTATGGCTACACCTTC.

The chain is built from TRBV14 and TRBJ2-7; D unclear. Per germline, CDR1 SGHDN and CDR2 FVKESK. The CDR3 runs 15 residues. V was shortened by 4 bases and J by 4 bases, with 17 bases between the two germline ends. CDR3 DNA sequence: TGTGCCAGCAGCCGGGCTGGAAAGGCTCAATACGAGCAGTACTTC. This sequence encodes CASSRAGKAQYEQYF.

The chain has TRBV30 and TRBJ2-2, with D hard to call. Germline CDR1 reads GTSNPN; CDR2 reads SVGIG (reference sequence). Trimming left V 0 bases short and J 1 base short, with 0 bases between. This CDR3 comprises 12 residues. The CDR3 DNA reads as TGTGCCTGGAGTGTGAACACCGGGGAGCTGTTTTTT. Its protein product is CAWSVNTGELFF. The full variable domain, with the rest looked up from reference TRBV30 and TRBJ2-2, is SQTIHQWPATLVQPVGSPLSLECTVEGTSNPNLYWYRQAAGRGLQLLFYSVGIGQISSEVPQNLSASRPQDRQFILSSKKLLLSDSGFYLCAWSVNTGELFFGEGSRLTVL.

This clone has only one observation. The rearrangement uses TRBV9 and TRBJ1-2, with D hard to call. The germline V gene has CDR1 SGDLS and CDR2 YYNGEE. The CDR3 is made up of 14 amino acids. The V gene lost 4 bases and the J gene lost 1 base, with 11 bases spanning the gap. The CDR3 DNA is TGTGCCAGCAGCTCCCGGACTTTTAACTATGGCTACACCTTC. Its translation: CASSSRTFNYGYTF.

The V and J genes are TRBV23-1 and TRBJ2-5; D assignment may be TRBD1 or TRBD2 (5 bases each). TRBV23-1 is an ORF for which the function is uncertain. The ends were cut back, 4 bases at V and 5 bases at J, with 26 bases in the middle. The CDR3 has 18 amino acids. CDR3 loop: CASSRPGPEGRMRETQYF. As DNA, the CDR3 is TGCGCCAGCAGTCGACCGGGACCCGAGGGGCGCATGAGGGAGACCCAGTACTTC.

This chain joins TRBV5-1 and TRBJ2-7; 9 nucleotides agree with TRBD2. With V trimmed by 4 bases and J by 0 bases, 2 bases remained unmatched. The germline gives CDR1 SGHRS, CDR2 YFSETQ. This CDR3 is 14 amino acids long. The CDR3 DNA sequence: TGCGCCAGCAGCCTAGCGGGACGCTCCTACGAGCAGTACTTC. Translation gives CASSLAGRSYEQYF.

The rearrangement links TRBV29-1 to TRBJ2-2, with D possibly being TRBD1 (5 bases). CDR1 is SQVTM and CDR2 is ANQGSEA in the germline V gene. The CDR3 sequence is 14 residues long. With 5 bases removed from V and 3 bases from J, the gap between germline ends came to 13 bases. DNA for the CDR3: TGCAGCGTTTCTAGGGGCGAGCACACCGGGGAGCTGTTTTTT. Translation: CSVSRGEHTGELFF.

This clone was counted a single time. This chain uses TRBV30 with TRBJ1-2, with a tentative D call TRBD1 (5 bases). Between the trimmed V and J ends, which lost 7 bases and 6 bases, there was a span of 12 bases. Germline V lookup: CDR1 GTSNPN, CDR2 SVGIG (reference sequence). This CDR3 has 11 amino acids. The CDR3 DNA reads as TGTGCCTCCCAGGGAGGAGATGGCTACACCTTC. Translating gives CASQGGDGYTF.

J is TRBJ2-2 and V is TRBV6-5; D is perhaps TRBD1 (5 bases). The germline gives CDR1 MNHEY, CDR2 SVGAGI. V was clipped by 0 bases and J by 7 bases, with 9 bases between them. This CDR3 is 14 amino acids long. CDR3 sequence (DNA): TGTGCCAGCAGTTACTCGGGGCAGATCGGGGAGCTGTTTTTT. Translation: CASSYSGQIGELFF.

The chain uses TRBV5-6 and TRBJ1-2, with 7 nucleotides matching TRBD1. Germline V gene lookup returns CDR1 SGHDT and CDR2 YYEEEE. The V and J ends lost 0 bases and 8 bases, in that order; junction bases with no gene match: 7. The CDR3 length is 14 residues. Here the CDR3 reads CASSLVRRDRGYTF. The CDR3 DNA follows: TGTGCCAGCAGCTTGGTTCGACGGGACAGAGGCTACACCTTC.

Note on this clone: The sample holds other DNA sequences that translate to the same CDR3. J is TRBJ2-1 and V is TRBV5-1, with 8 positions matching TRBD2. CDR1 is SGHRS and CDR2 is YFSETQ in the germline V gene. CDR3 length: 15 amino acids. The ends lost 2 bases at V and 0 bases at J; junction bases unmatched: 1. CDR3 nucleotides: TGCGCCAGCAGCTTTAGCGGGACCTCCTACAATGAGCAGTTCTTC. This translates into CASSFSGTSYNEQFF.

CDR3 loop: CASSEGDRHTYEQYF. The CDR3 coding sequence is TGTGCCAGCAGTGAAGGGGACAGGCACACCTACGAGCAGTACTTC. V is TRBV6-1 and J is TRBJ2-7; TRBD1 aligns across 8 bases. CDR3 length: 15 amino acids. Germline V gene data show CDR1 as MNHNS and CDR2 as SASEGT. The junction had 4 bases not matched to a gene; V was cut back by 1 base and J by 2 bases.

The J gene is TRBJ2-7, the V gene TRBV19, with TRBD2 matching 9 bases. The CDR3 has 15 amino acids. V was clipped by 3 bases and J by 3 bases; unmatched bases: 6. Per germline, CDR1 LNHDA and CDR2 SQIVND (reference sequence). In nucleotides, the CDR3 is TGTGCCAGTAGTATGATAGCGGGAGAGAGCTACGAGCAGTACTTC. It is translated as CASSMIAGESYEQYF.

The chain employs TRBV19 and TRBJ1-2; D not resolved. The CDR3 runs 14 residues. V lost 7 bases to trimming and J lost 4 bases, with 16 bases between them. The germline gives CDR1 LNHDA, CDR2 SQIVND (reference sequence). In DNA, the CDR3 is TGTGCCAGTACTCCACTTACGAGCTCCTATGGCTACACCTTC. Translated, it gives CASTPLTSSYGYTF.

This clone was detected once. V is TRBV5-6 and J is TRBJ1-6; D gene ambiguous. The CDR3 is 14 residues long. Trimming left V 0 bases short and J 9 bases short, with 10 bases between. The V gene's germline CDR1 is SGHDT and CDR2 YYEEEE. CDR3 bases: TGTGCCAGCAGCTTGGCCTTGAGGCGTTCACCCCTCCACTTT. This codes for CASSLALRRSPLHF.

V and J are TRBV18 and TRBJ1-2; D perhaps matches TRBD1 (5 bases). The CDR3 totals 15 residues. Trimming left V 3 bases short and J 6 bases short, with 17 bases between. Germline V CDR1 and CDR2: KGHSH, LQKENI. The CDR3 coding sequence is TGTGCCAGCTCACCGCTCGGGGCTCTCAAGGATGGCTACACCTTC. This gives the protein CASSPLGALKDGYTF.